This paragraph reports one T cell receptor beta chain. What it binds is unknown. The sample comes from a study of T cell repertoires in cytomegalovirus infection. Turning to the study itself: Well-studied HLA-B-restricted epitopes and recently identified HLA-C-restricted epitopes of CMV were both used in the study. Signatures in public TCR beta sequences pointed to both CMV infection and matching HLA type.

Whole-study findings and limits: The response measured ex vivo was dominated by TCR beta clonotypes (HLA-C-restricted and CMV-specific).

The germline V gene encodes CDR1 SGHDT and CDR2 YYEEEE. This CDR3 is 14 amino acids long. V gave up 4 bases and J gave up 2 bases, with 11 bases separating them. TCRdb reanalysed the reads using MiXCR and keeps one entry per CDR3 protein. Seen here are nearly 700,000 distinct CDR3 sequences, about 30% observed once, and the top ten hold roughly 18%. This clonotype was sampled from a human donor in good health (CMV status not recorded). Some clones in this sample may be carry-over from other donors' samples. The sequencing used cultured PBMCs, collected from culture after CMV antigen stimulation. The V gene is TRBV5-6, the J gene TRBJ2-3; the D gene is possibly TRBD1 (6 bases). Written as DNA, the CDR3 is TGTGCCAGCAGCCCCGGGACACCCACAGATACGCAGTATTTT. It specifies CASSPGTPTDTQYF.